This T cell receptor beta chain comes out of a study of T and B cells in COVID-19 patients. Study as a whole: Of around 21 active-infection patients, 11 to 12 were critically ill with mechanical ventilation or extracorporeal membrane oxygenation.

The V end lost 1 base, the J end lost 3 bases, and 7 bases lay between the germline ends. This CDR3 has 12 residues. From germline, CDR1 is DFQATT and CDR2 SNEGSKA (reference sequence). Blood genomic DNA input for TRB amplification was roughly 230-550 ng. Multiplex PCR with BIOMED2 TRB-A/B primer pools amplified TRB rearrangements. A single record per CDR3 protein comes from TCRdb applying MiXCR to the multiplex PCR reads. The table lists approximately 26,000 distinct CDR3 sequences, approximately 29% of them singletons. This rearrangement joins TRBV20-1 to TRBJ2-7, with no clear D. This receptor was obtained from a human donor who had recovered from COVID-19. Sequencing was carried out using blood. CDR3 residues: CSARGIGYEQYF. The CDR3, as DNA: TGCAGTGCTAGAGGTATAGGCTACGAGCAGTACTTC.